The rows below give T cell receptor beta chains drawn from one sample of a study of CD8 T cells in ankylosing spondylitis. Each CDR3 protein is one row after TCRdb ran MiXCR on the 5' RACE reads. The repertoire has roughly 230,000 distinct CDR3 sequences, around 8% of them found once; the top ten carry 4.5% to 5%. Specimen: blood, either unsorted or a sorted T cell fraction (not recorded which). The origin of the receptors is a female donor with ankylosing spondylitis or in good health (not recorded which). CDR3s include the opening cysteine and the closing phenylalanine or tryptophan. A D gene is named only where the DNA matches it firmly. Expanded clones get a size class; other rows say once, few or many, or leave the size out.

CASSSEGQAMMQPQHF TGTGCCAGCAGTTCCGAGGGACAGGCAATGATGCAGCCCCAGCATTTT TRBV6-5 . TRBJ1-5 TRBD1
CASSSSGRGYNEQFF TGCGCCAGCAGCTCTAGCGGGAGAGGGTACAATGAGCAGTTCTTC TRBV5-1 many TRBJ2-1 TRBD2
CASSKPGGGHTGELFF TGTGCCAGCAGCAAACCCGGGGGCGGACACACCGGGGAGCTGTTTTTT TRBV6-1 many TRBJ2-2 .
CASSLAQSTSGRAGEQFF TGTGCCAGCAGCTTAGCCCAATCGACTAGCGGGAGGGCCGGTGAGCAGTTCTTC TRBV7-2 many TRBJ2-1 TRBD2
CASRLMSKNIQYF TGTGCCAGCAGGTTGATGTCCAAAAACATTCAGTACTTC TRBV28 many TRBJ2-4 .
CASKPDRGLRRRTEAFF TGTGCCAGTAAGCCGGACAGGGGGCTTCGTCGTAGGACTGAAGCTTTCTTT TRBV19 few TRBJ1-1 TRBD1
CASSRGLARDTEQYF TGTGCTAGCAGCCGAGGACTAGCGCGAGATACCGAGCAGTACTTC TRBV7-7 many TRBJ2-7 TRBD2
CASSPGHNYEQYF TGTGCCAGCTCACCGGGACACAACTACGAGCAGTACTTC TRBV18 many TRBJ2-7 .
CSARSGARSTDTQYF TGCAGTGCTAGATCCGGGGCGCGAAGCACAGATACGCAGTATTTT TRBV20-1 . TRBJ2-3 .
CASSDYVLGHEQYF TGTGCCAGCAGTGATTACGTCCTGGGCCACGAGCAGTACTTC TRBV25-1 many TRBJ2-7 .